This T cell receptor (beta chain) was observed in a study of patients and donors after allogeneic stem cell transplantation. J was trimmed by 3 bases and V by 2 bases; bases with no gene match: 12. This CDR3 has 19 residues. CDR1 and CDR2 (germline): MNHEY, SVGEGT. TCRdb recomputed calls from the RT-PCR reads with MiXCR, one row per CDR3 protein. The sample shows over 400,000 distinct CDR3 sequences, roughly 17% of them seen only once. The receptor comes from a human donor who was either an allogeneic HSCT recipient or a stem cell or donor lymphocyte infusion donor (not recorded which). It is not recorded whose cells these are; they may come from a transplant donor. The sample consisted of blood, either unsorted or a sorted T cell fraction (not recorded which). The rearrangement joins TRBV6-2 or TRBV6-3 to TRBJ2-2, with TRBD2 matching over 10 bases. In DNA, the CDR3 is TGTGCCAGCAGTTACCAGGGACGGAGCGGGGGGGCCGACACCGGGGAGCTGTTTTTT. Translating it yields CASSYQGRSGGADTGELFF.